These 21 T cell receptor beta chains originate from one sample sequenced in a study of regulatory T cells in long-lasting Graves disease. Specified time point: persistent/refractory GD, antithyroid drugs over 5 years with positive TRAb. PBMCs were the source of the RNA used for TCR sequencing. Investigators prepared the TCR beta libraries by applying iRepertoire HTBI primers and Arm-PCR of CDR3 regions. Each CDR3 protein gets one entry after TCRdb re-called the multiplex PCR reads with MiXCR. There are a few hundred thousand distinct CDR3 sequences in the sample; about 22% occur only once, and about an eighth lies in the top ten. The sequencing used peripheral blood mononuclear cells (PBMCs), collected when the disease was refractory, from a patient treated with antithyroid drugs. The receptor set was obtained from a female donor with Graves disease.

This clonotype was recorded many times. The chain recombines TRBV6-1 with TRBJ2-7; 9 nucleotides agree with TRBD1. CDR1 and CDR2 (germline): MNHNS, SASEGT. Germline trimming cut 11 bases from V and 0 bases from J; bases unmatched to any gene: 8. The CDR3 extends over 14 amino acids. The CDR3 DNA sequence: TGTGCCGTCTACAAGACAGGGGGCTCCTACGAGCAGTACTTC. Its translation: CAVYKTGGSYEQYF.

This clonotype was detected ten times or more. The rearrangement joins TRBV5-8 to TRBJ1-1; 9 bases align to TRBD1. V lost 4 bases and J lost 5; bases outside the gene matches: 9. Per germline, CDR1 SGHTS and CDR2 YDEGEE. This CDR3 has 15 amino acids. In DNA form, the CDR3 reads TGTGCCAGCAGCGTAAACAGGGGGCTAGATACTGAAGCTTTCTTT. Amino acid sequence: CASSVNRGLDTEAFF.

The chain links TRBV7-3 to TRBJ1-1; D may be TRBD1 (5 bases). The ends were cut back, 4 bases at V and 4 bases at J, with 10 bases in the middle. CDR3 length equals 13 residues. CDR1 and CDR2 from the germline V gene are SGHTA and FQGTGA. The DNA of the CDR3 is TGTGCCAGCAGCTCGGGGGGGAGCACTGAAGCTTTCTTT. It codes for CASSSGGSTEAFF.

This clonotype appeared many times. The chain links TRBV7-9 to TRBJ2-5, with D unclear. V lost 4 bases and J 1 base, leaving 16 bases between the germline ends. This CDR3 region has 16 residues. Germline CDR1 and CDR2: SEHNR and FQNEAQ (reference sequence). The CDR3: CASSCPPTAIQETQYF. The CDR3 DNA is TGTGCCAGCAGCTGCCCCCCTACTGCTATCCAAGAGACCCAGTACTTC.

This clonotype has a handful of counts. CDR3 coding DNA: TGTGCCAGCAGCCCTCTGGGTCCAGAGGGGGGCTACACCTTC. It is translated as CASSPLGPEGGYTF. The chain employs TRBV11-2 and TRBJ1-2; D may be TRBD1 (5 bases). The CDR3 runs 14 residues. The V end lost 5 bases, the J end lost 8 bases, and 18 bases lay between the germline ends. From germline, CDR1 is SGHAT and CDR2 FQNNGV.

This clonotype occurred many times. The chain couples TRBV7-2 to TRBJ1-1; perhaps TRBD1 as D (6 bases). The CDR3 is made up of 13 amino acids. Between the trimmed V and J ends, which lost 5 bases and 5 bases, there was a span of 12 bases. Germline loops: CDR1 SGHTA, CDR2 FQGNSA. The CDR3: CASSLIGGTEAFF. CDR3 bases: TGTGCCAGCAGCCTTATAGGGGGGACTGAAGCTTTCTTT.

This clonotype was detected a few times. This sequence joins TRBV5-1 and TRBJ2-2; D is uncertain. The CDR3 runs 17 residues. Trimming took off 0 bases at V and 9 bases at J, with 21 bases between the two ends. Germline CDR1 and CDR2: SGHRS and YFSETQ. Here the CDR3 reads CASSLGFFPQGNRELFF. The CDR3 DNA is TGCGCCAGCAGCTTGGGATTTTTCCCGCAAGGGAACCGGGAGCTGTTTTTT.

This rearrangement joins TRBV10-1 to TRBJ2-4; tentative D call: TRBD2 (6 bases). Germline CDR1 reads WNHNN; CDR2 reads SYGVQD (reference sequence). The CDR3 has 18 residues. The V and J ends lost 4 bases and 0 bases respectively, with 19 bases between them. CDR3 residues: CASSAQKRDFLAKNIQYF. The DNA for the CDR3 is TGCGCCAGCAGTGCCCAAAAACGGGACTTTCTAGCCAAAAACATTCAGTACTTC.

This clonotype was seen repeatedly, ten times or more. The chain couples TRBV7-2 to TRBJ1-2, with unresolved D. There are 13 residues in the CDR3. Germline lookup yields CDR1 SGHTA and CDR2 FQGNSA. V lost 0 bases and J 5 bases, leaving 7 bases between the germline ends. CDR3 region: CASSLAQKYGYTF. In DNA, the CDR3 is TGTGCCAGCAGCTTAGCTCAGAAGTATGGCTACACCTTC.

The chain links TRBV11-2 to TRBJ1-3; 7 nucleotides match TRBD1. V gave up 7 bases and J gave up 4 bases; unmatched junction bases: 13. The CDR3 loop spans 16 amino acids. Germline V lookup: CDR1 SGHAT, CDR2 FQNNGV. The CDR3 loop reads CASIVSQGDSGNTIYF. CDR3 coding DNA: TGTGCCAGCATCGTATCTCAGGGGGACTCGGGAAACACCATATATTTT.

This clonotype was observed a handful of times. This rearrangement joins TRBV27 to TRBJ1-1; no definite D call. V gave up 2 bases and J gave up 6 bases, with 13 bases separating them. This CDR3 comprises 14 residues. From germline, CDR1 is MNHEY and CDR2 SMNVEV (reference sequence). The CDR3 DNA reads TGTGCCAGCAGTTTAGCAGGATCTATGGCTGAAGCTTTCTTT. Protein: CASSLAGSMAEAFF.

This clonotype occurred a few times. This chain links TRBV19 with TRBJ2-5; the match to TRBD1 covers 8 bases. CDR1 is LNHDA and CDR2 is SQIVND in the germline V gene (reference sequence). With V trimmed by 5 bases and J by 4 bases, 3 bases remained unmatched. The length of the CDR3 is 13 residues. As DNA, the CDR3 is TGTGCCAGTAGTGCGACAGGGGCAGAGACCCAGTACTTC. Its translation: CASSATGAETQYF. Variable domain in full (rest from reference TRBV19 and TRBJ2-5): DGGITQSPKYLFRKEGQNVTLSCEQNLNHDAMYWYRQDPGQGLRLIYYSQIVNDFQKGDIAEGYSVSREKKESFPLTVTSAQKNPTAFYLCASSATGAETQYFGPGTRLLVL.

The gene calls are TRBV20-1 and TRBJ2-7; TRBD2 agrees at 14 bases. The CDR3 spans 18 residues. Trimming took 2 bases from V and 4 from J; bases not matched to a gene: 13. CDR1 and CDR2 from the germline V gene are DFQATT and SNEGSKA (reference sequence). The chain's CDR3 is CSARIWGGTSGSVYEQYF. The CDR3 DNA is TGCAGTGCTAGAATTTGGGGCGGGACTAGCGGGAGTGTTTACGAGCAGTACTTC.

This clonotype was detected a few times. CDR3 nucleotides: TGTGCCAGCACGCCGATGACAGGGGCCCCCGAGAGTTTCTTT. Its translation: CASTPMTGAPESFF. The chain uses TRBV6-2 or TRBV6-3 and TRBJ1-1, with 8 bases fitting TRBD1. Germline CDR1 reads MNHEY; CDR2 reads SVGEGT. V shed 7 bases and J 13 bases; nucleotides not matched to a gene: 17. The CDR3 length is 14 residues.

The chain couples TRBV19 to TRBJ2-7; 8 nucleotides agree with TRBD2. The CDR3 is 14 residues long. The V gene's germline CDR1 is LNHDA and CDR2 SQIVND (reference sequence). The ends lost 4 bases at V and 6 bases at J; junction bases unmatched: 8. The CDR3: CASSSSGIGREQYF. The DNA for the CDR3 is TGTGCCAGTAGTAGTAGCGGGATCGGACGCGAGCAGTACTTC. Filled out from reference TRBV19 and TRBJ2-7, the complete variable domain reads DGGITQSPKYLFRKEGQNVTLSCEQNLNHDAMYWYRQDPGQGLRLIYYSQIVNDFQKGDIAEGYSVSREKKESFPLTVTSAQKNPTAFYLCASSSSGIGREQYFGPGTRLTVT.

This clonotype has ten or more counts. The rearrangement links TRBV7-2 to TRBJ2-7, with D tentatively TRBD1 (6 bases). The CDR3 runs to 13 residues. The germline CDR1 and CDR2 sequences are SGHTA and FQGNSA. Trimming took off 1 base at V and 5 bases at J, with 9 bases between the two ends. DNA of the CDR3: TGTGCCAGCAGCTTAGAACAGGGCCACGAGCAGTACTTC. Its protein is CASSLEQGHEQYF.

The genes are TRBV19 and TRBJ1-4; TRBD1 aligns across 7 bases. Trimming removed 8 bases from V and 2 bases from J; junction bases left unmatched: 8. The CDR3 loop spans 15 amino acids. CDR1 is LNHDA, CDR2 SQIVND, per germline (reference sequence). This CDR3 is CASSQQGTTNEKLFF. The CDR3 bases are TGTGCCAGTTCCCAACAGGGGACGACTAATGAAAAACTGTTTTTT. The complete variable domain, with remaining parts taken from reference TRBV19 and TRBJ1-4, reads DGGITQSPKYLFRKEGQNVTLSCEQNLNHDAMYWYRQDPGQGLRLIYYSQIVNDFQKGDIAEGYSVSREKKESFPLTVTSAQKNPTAFYLCASSQQGTTNEKLFFGSGTQLSVL.

CDR3 in amino acids: CASSQGGVSYEQYF. The CDR3 DNA sequence: TGTGCCAGCAGCCAGGGCGGGGTCTCCTACGAGCAGTACTTC. V gene TRBV3-1 combines with J gene TRBJ2-7, with D possibly matching TRBD2 (6 bases). The CDR3 runs 14 residues. Germline V gene data show CDR1 as LGHDT and CDR2 as YNNKEL (reference sequence). V dropped 3 bases and J dropped 0 bases, with 9 bases sitting between them.

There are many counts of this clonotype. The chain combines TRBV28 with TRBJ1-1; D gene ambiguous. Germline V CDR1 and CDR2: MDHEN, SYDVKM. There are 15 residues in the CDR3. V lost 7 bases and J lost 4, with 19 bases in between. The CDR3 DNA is TGTGCCAGCACTCCTTGGGTACTCAGTAGCACTGAAGCTTTCTTT. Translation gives CASTPWVLSSTEAFF. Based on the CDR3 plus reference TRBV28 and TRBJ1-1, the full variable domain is DVKVTQSSRYLVKRTGEKVFLECVQDMDHENMFWYRQDPGLGLRLIYFSYDVKMKEKGDIPEGYSVSREKKERFSLILESASTNQTSMYLCASTPWVLSSTEAFFGQGTRLTVV.

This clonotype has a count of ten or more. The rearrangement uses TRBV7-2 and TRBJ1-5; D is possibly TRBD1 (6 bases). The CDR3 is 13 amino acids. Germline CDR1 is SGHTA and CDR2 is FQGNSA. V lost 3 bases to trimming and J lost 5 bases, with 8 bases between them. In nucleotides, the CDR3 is TGTGCCAGCAGCTTGGACAGATATCAGCCCCAGCATTTT. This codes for CASSLDRYQPQHF.

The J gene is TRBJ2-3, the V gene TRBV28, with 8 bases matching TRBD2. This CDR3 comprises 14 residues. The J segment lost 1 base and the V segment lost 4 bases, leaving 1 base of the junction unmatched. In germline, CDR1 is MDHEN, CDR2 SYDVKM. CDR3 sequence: CASSYGGGTDTQYF. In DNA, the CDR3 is TGTGCCAGCAGTTACGGGGGGGGCACAGATACGCAGTATTTT.